This T cell receptor beta chain was documented in a study of shared clonotypes between healthy human individuals. General observations from the study: Represented diversity, genetic and exposure-history alike, was limited by few donors.

The length of the CDR3 is 13 residues. Between the trimmed V and J ends, which lost 4 bases and 1 base, there was a span of 7 bases. Germline assignment: CDR1 SGHTA and CDR2 FQGNSA. Remarks on this clone: Its target is not known.

Caucasian adults living in Nashville, Tennessee, provided all samples. Unsorted PBMC samples were amplified in replicate PCRs containing roughly 300 ng DNA, about 30,000 T cell genomes. The method was immunoSEQ multiplex PCR; TCRdb's version includes in-frame clones alone and lacks a portion of them. Of some 510,000 clones detected, more than 65% appear once; the ten largest clones hold under 15%. This chain connects TRBV7-2 to TRBJ1-1, with D unclear. Sequencing used PBMCs. The TCR originated in a woman in her forties in good health. Some clones in this sample may be carry-over from other donors' samples. This CDR3 reads CASSWDWNTEAFF. DNA for the CDR3: TGTGCCAGCAGCTGGGATTGGAACACTGAAGCTTTCTTT.